Presented here are 32 T cell receptor beta chains from one specimen sequenced in a study of T cells after posttransplantation cyclophosphamide. Sequencing used immunoSEQ multiplex PCR; TCRdb keeps in-frame clones, though not all of them. In the table there are about 40,000 clones, about 90% of which are singletons. Busulfan-fludarabine conditioning, marrow transplant, and cyclophosphamide on days +3 and +4 were administered. Material: PBMCs, obtained about 62 days after allogeneic stem cell transplant with posttransplant cyclophosphamide. The source of these receptors is a male patient aged 60-69 years who received an allogeneic stem cell transplant from a related donor and was CMV-positive. Part of the T cells may come from the graft donor.

The gene calls are TRBV4-1 and TRBJ2-3, with D maybe TRBD2 (7 bases). V was shortened by 1 base and J by 5 bases, with 16 bases between the two germline ends. Germline CDR1 MGHRA, CDR2 YSYEKL. The CDR3 is 16 residues long. The CDR3 loop reads CASSQVWGGAEDTQYF. The CDR3, as DNA: TGCGCCAGCAGCCAAGTTTGGGGGGGGGCCGAAGATACGCAGTATTTT.

This clone has only one observation. The chain links TRBV9 to TRBJ2-7; TRBD1 aligns across 11 bases. Trimming took 4 bases from V and 3 from J; bases not matched to a gene: 9. In germline, CDR1 is SGDLS, CDR2 YYNGEE. This CDR3 has 16 residues. CDR3 loop: CASSLGTGGSYYEQYF. The CDR3, as DNA: TGTGCCAGCAGCCTAGGGACAGGGGGTTCGTACTACGAGCAGTACTTC. Based on the CDR3 plus reference TRBV9 and TRBJ2-7, the full variable domain is DSGVTQTPKHLITATGQRVTLRCSPRSGDLSVYWYQQSLDQGLQFLIQYYNGEERAKGNILERFSAQQFPDLHSELNLSSLELGDSALYFCASSLGTGGSYYEQYFGPGTRLTVT.

This clone was counted once. The chain has TRBV5-1 and TRBJ1-1, with a weak D call TRBD1 (5 bases). V was trimmed by 0 bases and J by 8 bases, leaving 5 bases between them. CDR1 and CDR2 from the germline V gene are SGHRS and YFSETQ. CDR3 length equals 11 residues. CDR3 sequence reads: CASSLGGEAFF. CDR3 sequence (DNA): TGCGCCAGCAGCTTGGGGGGCGAAGCTTTCTTT. Full variable domain (outside the CDR3, taken from reference TRBV5-1 and TRBJ1-1): KAGVTQTPRYLIKTRGQQVTLSCSPISGHRSVSWYQQTPGQGLQFLFEYFSETQRNKGNFPGRFSGRQFSNSRSEMNVSTLELGDSALYLCASSLGGEAFFGQGTRLTVV.

V usage is TRBV6-5 and J usage is TRBJ1-4; TRBD1 agrees at 10 bases. CDR1 and CDR2 (germline): MNHEY, SVGAGI. The length of the CDR3 is 15 residues. V lost 8 bases to trimming and J lost 4 bases; unmatched junction nucleotides: 7. CDR3 DNA sequence: TGTGCCAGCGGGACAGGGGAGCGCAATAATGAAAAACTGTTTTTT. This codes for CASGTGERNNEKLFF.

The chain has TRBV10-1 and TRBJ2-1; TRBD2 agrees at 13 bases. The CDR3 length is 16 residues. J gave up 8 bases and V 3 bases, and 7 bases lay outside the gene matches. Per the germline V gene, CDR1 is WNHNN and CDR2 is SYGVQD (reference sequence). CDR3 in DNA: TGCGCCAGCAGTGACCAGGGACTAGCGGGGATGGATGAGCAGTTCTTC. It codes for CASSDQGLAGMDEQFF.

The V and J genes are TRBV5-5 and TRBJ1-1; 9 nucleotides agree with TRBD1. This CDR3 contains 14 residues. The germline CDR1 and CDR2 sequences are SGHKS and YYEKEE (reference sequence). With 3 bases clipped from V and 5 bases from J, the junction kept 5 bases outside the gene matches. The CDR3 protein is CASSWQTGGTEAFF. The CDR3 nucleotides read TGTGCCAGCAGCTGGCAGACAGGGGGAACTGAAGCTTTCTTT.

The rearrangement joins TRBV10-3 to TRBJ2-5; 7 positions match TRBD2. CDR1 and CDR2 (germline): ENHRY, SYGVKD. V was pared by 5 bases and J by 5 bases, with 8 bases of the junction left unmatched. The CDR3 is made up of 14 amino acids. The CDR3 sequence is CAISLELAKETQYF. CDR3 DNA sequence: TGTGCCATCAGTCTCGAACTAGCGAAGGAGACCCAGTACTTC.

The chain carries TRBV5-5 and TRBJ2-7; TRBD2 agrees at 9 bases. There are 15 residues in the CDR3. The germline gives CDR1 SGHKS, CDR2 YYEKEE (reference sequence). The ends lost 3 bases at V and 4 bases at J; junction bases unmatched: 8. In nucleotides, the CDR3 is TGTGCCAGCAGCTCCAGCGCGGGGGGGTATTACGAGCAGTACTTC. Translating it yields CASSSSAGGYYEQYF.

V gene TRBV7-9 combines with J gene TRBJ2-1, with 10 bases lining up with TRBD2. The CDR3 consists of 16 residues. In germline, CDR1 is SEHNR, CDR2 FQNEAQ (reference sequence). J gave up 8 bases and V 7 bases, and 14 bases lay outside the gene matches. The CDR3 bases are TGTGCCAGCAACGAGCGGGGGGGCCTTCTATTGCATGAGCAGTTCTTC. Residues: CASNERGGLLLHEQFF.

CDR3 amino acids: CASSLGQIMNTEAFF. In DNA form, the CDR3 reads TGTGCCAGCTCCCTAGGACAGATCATGAACACTGAAGCTTTCTTT. This sequence joins TRBV18 and TRBJ1-1, with D possibly TRBD1 on 6 matching bases. Germline V gene lookup returns CDR1 KGHSH and CDR2 LQKENI. CDR3 length: 15 amino acids. Trimming took off 6 bases at V and 0 bases at J, with 14 bases between the two ends.

This clone was picked up one time. The V and J genes are TRBV28 and TRBJ1-6; the D is unclear. Deletions cut 6 bases from V and 10 bases from J, with 10 bases between. This CDR3 comprises 12 residues. CDR1 is MDHEN, CDR2 SYDVKM, per germline. This CDR3 is CASRTGGSPLHF. CDR3 DNA: TGTGCCAGCAGGACTGGAGGATCACCCCTCCACTTT.

This clone has only one observation. The chain combines TRBV30 with TRBJ2-2, with TRBD1 identical over 8 bases. Trimming cost V 1 base and J 5 bases; bases outside gene matches: 9. The CDR3 is made up of 16 amino acids. Germline V CDR1 and CDR2: GTSNPN, SVGIG (reference sequence). CDR3 nucleotide sequence: TGTGCCTGGAGTGGTGTGCAGGGGGCCGTTACCGGGGAGCTGTTTTTT. It translates to CAWSGVQGAVTGELFF.

The gene calls are TRBV19 and TRBJ1-5, with D perhaps matching TRBD1 (5 bases). V was shortened by 4 bases and J by 6 bases, with 13 bases between the two germline ends. Germline V gene data show CDR1 as LNHDA and CDR2 as SQIVND (reference sequence). The CDR3 extends over 14 amino acids. CDR3 in DNA: TGTGCCAGTAGTAAACAAGGGGTTTTTCAGCCCCAGCATTTT. It is translated as CASSKQGVFQPQHF.

The rearrangement links TRBV7-9 to TRBJ2-4, with 8 bases identical to TRBD1. The germline V gene encodes CDR1 SEHNR and CDR2 FQNEAQ (reference sequence). This CDR3 is 19 amino acids long. With 3 bases clipped from V and 1 base from J, the junction kept 14 bases outside the gene matches. The CDR3 region is CASSLGGQGLGEAKNIQYF. CDR3 nucleotide sequence: TGTGCCAGCAGCTTGGGAGGACAGGGATTGGGTGAGGCCAAAAACATTCAGTACTTC. The complete variable domain, with remaining parts taken from reference TRBV7-9 and TRBJ2-4, reads DTGVSQNPRHKITKRGQNVTFRCDPISEHNRLYWYRQTLGQGPEFLTYFQNEAQLEKSRLLSDRFSAERPKGSFSTLEIQRTEQGDSAMYLCASSLGGQGLGEAKNIQYFGAGTRLSVL.

This chain uses TRBV28 with TRBJ1-6; the D gene is possibly TRBD1 (5 bases). V lost 6 bases to trimming and J lost 7 bases, with 16 bases between them. From germline, CDR1 is MDHEN and CDR2 SYDVKM. The CDR3 consists of 15 residues. As DNA, the CDR3 is TGTGCCAGCAGCTTCCATCAGGGAAACAATTCACCCCTCCACTTT. Encoded protein: CASSFHQGNNSPLHF.

CDR3 nucleotides: TGTGCCAGCAGTGAAATTCTCGGGACAGTTGTTTCACCCCTCCACTTT. Its translation: CASSEILGTVVSPLHF. The chain joins TRBV6-1 to TRBJ1-6; 7 positions match TRBD1. CDR3 length: 16 amino acids. Germline V gene lookup returns CDR1 MNHNS and CDR2 SASEGT. V gave up 2 bases and J gave up 9 bases; unmatched junction bases: 10.

V gene TRBV11-2 combines with J gene TRBJ1-4; 11 bases are shared with TRBD1. The CDR3 contains 14 residues. J gave up 10 bases and V 7 bases, and 8 bases lay outside the gene matches. The germline gives CDR1 SGHAT, CDR2 FQNNGV. In DNA, the CDR3 is TGTGCCAGCACAAGGACAGGGGGCGCCGGAAAACTGTTTTTT. As protein: CASTRTGGAGKLFF.

V usage is TRBV9 and J usage is TRBJ1-1, with a tentative D call TRBD1 (6 bases). The CDR3 consists of 13 residues. Germline V gene data show CDR1 as SGDLS and CDR2 as YYNGEE. Trimming left V 6 bases short and J 0 bases short, with 9 bases between. The CDR3 protein is CASKRDMNTEAFF. The CDR3 nucleotides are TGTGCCAGCAAAAGGGACATGAACACTGAAGCTTTCTTT.

The chain employs TRBV11-2 and TRBJ2-2, with D possibly matching TRBD2 (7 bases). CDR1 is SGHAT and CDR2 is FQNNGV in the germline V gene. The CDR3 runs to 15 residues. Trimming cost V 5 bases and J 7 bases, with 17 bases left between them. CDR3 bases: TGTGCCAGCAGCCATCCGACGGGGGGCAACGGGGAGCTGTTTTTT. This encodes CASSHPTGGNGELFF.

This sequence joins TRBV6-1 and TRBJ2-3, with TRBD2 matching 13 bases. V lost 4 bases, J lost 2 bases, and 3 bases stayed unmatched. Germline loops: CDR1 MNHNS, CDR2 SASEGT. This CDR3 has 16 amino acids. For the CDR3, the DNA is TGTGCCAGCAGTGGGGGACTAGCGGGGCTCACAGATACGCAGTATTTT. Translation gives CASSGGLAGLTDTQYF.

The genes are TRBV5-1 and TRBJ2-5, with D perhaps TRBD2 (6 bases). V lost 4 bases and J lost 0, with 10 bases in between. The germline V gene encodes CDR1 SGHRS and CDR2 YFSETQ. The CDR3 contains 14 residues. The CDR3: CASSLRGNQETQYF. In DNA form, the CDR3 reads TGCGCCAGCAGCCTACGGGGGAACCAAGAGACCCAGTACTTC.

This chain uses TRBV6-1 with TRBJ1-2; D remains unclear. CDR3 length: 13 residues. Looked up from germline, CDR1 is MNHNS and CDR2 is SASEGT. V was pared by 5 bases and J by 4 bases, with 11 bases between. CDR3 amino acids: CASSSTNTYGYTF. The DNA of the CDR3 is TGTGCCAGCAGTAGTACAAACACCTATGGCTACACCTTC.

The CDR3: CASSHRRDKSTDTQYF. CDR3 bases: TGTGCCAGCAGTCACCGCCGGGACAAATCCACAGATACGCAGTATTTT. The genes are TRBV5-6 and TRBJ2-3; TRBD1 might be the D (6 bases). The germline CDR1 and CDR2 sequences are SGHDT and YYEEEE. The germline V and J ends were trimmed by 5 bases and 2 bases, with 18 bases remaining between them. The CDR3 length is 16 residues.

This clone was observed a handful of times. The rearrangement uses TRBV2 and TRBJ2-7, with 9 bases identical to TRBD2. CDR1 and CDR2 (germline): SNHLY, FYNNEI. The CDR3 spans 15 residues. Trimming removed 4 bases from V and 1 base from J; junction bases left unmatched: 5. The CDR3, as DNA: TGTGCCAGCAGTGGAATAGCGGGGGCATCCTACGAGCAGTACGTC. This gives the protein CASSGIAGASYEQYV.

The gene calls are TRBV28 and TRBJ2-5; 12 bases fit TRBD2. The tail of the sequence fits TRBJ2-7 better, so the J call may be wrong. CDR3 length equals 17 residues. CDR1 is MDHEN, CDR2 SYDVKM, per germline. The CDR3 reads CASSPLVPLAGGGEQYF. In DNA form, the CDR3 reads TGTGCCAGCAGTCCTCTGGTCCCACTAGCGGGAGGAGGCGAGCAGTACTTC.

The J gene is TRBJ1-2, the V gene TRBV7-6; D unresolved. Germline CDR1 SGHVS, CDR2 FNYEAQ. The CDR3 is 13 amino acids. The V end was cut by 4 bases, the J end by 8 bases, with 14 bases between. The DNA for the CDR3 is TGTGCCAGCAGCTCAGGCTATATTCAAGGCTACACCTTC. This translates into CASSSGYIQGYTF.

This clone was detected a few times. The chain joins TRBV9 to TRBJ1-2; a possible D gene is TRBD1 (5 bases). This CDR3 comprises 16 residues. Looked up from germline, CDR1 is SGDLS and CDR2 is YYNGEE. V dropped 5 bases and J dropped 3 bases, with 20 bases sitting between them. The DNA of the CDR3 is TGTGCCAGCAGGTACTCTCCAGGGTTTAAGGACTATGGCTACACCTTC. This codes for CASRYSPGFKDYGYTF.

The V and J genes are TRBV11-3 and TRBJ1-4; 7 bases fit TRBD1. Germline assignment: CDR1 SGHNT and CDR2 YENEEA. The CDR3 has 13 residues. V lost 7 bases to trimming and J lost 4 bases; unmatched junction nucleotides: 3. The CDR3 loop is CASKDRDNEKLFF. The CDR3 region has the DNA TGTGCCAGCAAAGACAGGGATAATGAAAAACTGTTTTTT.

The chain recombines TRBV19 with TRBJ1-6; TRBD1 aligns across 9 bases. The V and J ends lost 6 bases and 5 bases, in that order; junction bases with no gene match: 5. This CDR3 spans 15 amino acids. CDR1 is LNHDA, CDR2 SQIVND, per germline (reference sequence). The CDR3 here is CASRGQGGNNSPLHF. The CDR3 region has the DNA TGTGCCAGTAGGGGACAGGGAGGGAATAATTCACCCCTCCACTTT. The variable domain in full, with the rest retrieved from reference TRBV19 and TRBJ1-6, is DGGITQSPKYLFRKEGQNVTLSCEQNLNHDAMYWYRQDPGQGLRLIYYSQIVNDFQKGDIAEGYSVSREKKESFPLTVTSAQKNPTAFYLCASRGQGGNNSPLHFGNGTRLTVT.

CDR3 nucleotide sequence: TGTGCCAGCGAGAGGACAGCTCGAAACACCATATATTTT. This sequence encodes CASERTARNTIYF. The genes are TRBV2 and TRBJ1-3, with D possibly being TRBD1 (6 bases). The CDR3 runs to 13 residues. Trimming left V 8 bases short and J 5 bases short, with 13 bases between. Germline V gene sequence: CDR1 SNHLY, CDR2 FYNNEI.

The V call is TRBV10-2, the J call TRBJ1-2; 10 bases fit TRBD1. The CDR3 has 15 amino acids. With 7 bases clipped from V and 5 bases from J, the junction kept 10 bases outside the gene matches. Per germline, CDR1 WSHSY and CDR2 SAAADI. CDR3: CASTTGQGTAYGYTF. CDR3 nucleotides: TGCGCCAGCACCACGGGACAGGGGACGGCGTATGGCTACACCTTC.

The DNA of the CDR3 is TGTGCCAGCACCTTCGAAGGGGCCGGGAGCTATGGCTACACCTTC. As protein: CASTFEGAGSYGYTF. The rearrangement uses TRBV6-1 and TRBJ1-2; D may be TRBD1 (5 bases). With 7 bases removed from V and 4 bases from J, the gap between germline ends came to 19 bases. The CDR3 sequence is 15 residues long. The germline V gene has CDR1 MNHNS and CDR2 SASEGT.